This TCR beta chain was documented in a study of radiotherapy plus CTLA-4 blockade in lung cancer. CTLA-4 blockade with ipilimumab, together with focal radiation, was given to patients with chemo-refractory metastatic non-small-cell lung cancer. Sequenced by immunoSEQ multiplex PCR; TCRdb stores in-frame clones only, minus some. The sample yields about 35,000 clones, about 85% seen once. V was shortened by 3 bases and J by 5 bases, with 16 bases between the two germline ends. The CDR3 runs to 15 residues. Per germline, CDR1 GTSNPN and CDR2 SVGIG (reference sequence). The gene calls are TRBV30 and TRBJ2-2; D might be TRBD2 (5 bases). The clonotype comes from a human donor with non-small cell lung cancer who had stable disease on radiotherapy plus ipilimumab. This specimen consisted of peripheral blood, obtained from a patient treated with radiotherapy plus ipilimumab. In DNA, the CDR3 is TGTGCCTGGAGGGTGCCCGGGGAGTGGACCGGGGAGCTGTTTTTT. It specifies CAWRVPGEWTGELFF.